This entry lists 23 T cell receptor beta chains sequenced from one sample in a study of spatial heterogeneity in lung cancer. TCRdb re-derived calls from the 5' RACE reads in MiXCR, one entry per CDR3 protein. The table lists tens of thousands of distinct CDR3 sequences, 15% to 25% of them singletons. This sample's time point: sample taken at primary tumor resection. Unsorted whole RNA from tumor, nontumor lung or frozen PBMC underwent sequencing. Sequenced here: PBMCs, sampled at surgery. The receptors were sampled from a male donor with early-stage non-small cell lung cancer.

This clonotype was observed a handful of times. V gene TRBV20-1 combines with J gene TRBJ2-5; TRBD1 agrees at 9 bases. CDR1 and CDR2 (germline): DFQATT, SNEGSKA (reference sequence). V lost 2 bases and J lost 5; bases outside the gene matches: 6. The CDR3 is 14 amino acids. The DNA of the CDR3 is TGCAGTGCTAGAACAGGGGGCTTTAAGGAGACCCAGTACTTC. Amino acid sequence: CSARTGGFKETQYF.

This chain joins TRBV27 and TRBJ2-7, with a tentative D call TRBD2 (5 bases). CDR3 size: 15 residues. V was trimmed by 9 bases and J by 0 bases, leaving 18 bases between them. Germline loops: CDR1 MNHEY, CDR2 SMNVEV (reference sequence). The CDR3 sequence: CARRRLAQVSYEQYF. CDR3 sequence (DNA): TGTGCCAGGAGAAGGCTAGCTCAGGTCTCCTACGAGCAGTACTTC.

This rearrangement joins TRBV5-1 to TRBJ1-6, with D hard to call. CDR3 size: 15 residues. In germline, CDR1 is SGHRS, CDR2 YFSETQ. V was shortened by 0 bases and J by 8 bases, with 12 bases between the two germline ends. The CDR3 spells CASSLEGRRDSPLHF. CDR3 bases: TGCGCCAGCAGCTTGGAGGGCAGGAGGGATTCACCCCTCCACTTT.

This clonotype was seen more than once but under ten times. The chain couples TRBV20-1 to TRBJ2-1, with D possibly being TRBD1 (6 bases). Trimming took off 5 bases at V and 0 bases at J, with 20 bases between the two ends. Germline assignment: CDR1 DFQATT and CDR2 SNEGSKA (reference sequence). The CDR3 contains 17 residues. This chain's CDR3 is CSAPHRQGTFSYNEQFF. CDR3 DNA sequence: TGCAGTGCTCCCCATCGTCAGGGGACCTTCTCCTACAATGAGCAGTTCTTC.

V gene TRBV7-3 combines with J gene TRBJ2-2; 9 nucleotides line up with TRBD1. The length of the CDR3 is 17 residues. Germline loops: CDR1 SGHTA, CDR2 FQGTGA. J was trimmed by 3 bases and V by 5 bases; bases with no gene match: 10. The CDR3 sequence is CASSTPPGQGYTGELFF. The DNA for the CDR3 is TGTGCCAGCAGCACGCCCCCGGGACAGGGATACACCGGGGAGCTGTTTTTT. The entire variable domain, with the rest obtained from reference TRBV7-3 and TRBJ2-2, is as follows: GAGVSQTPSNKVTEKGKYVELRCDPISGHTALYWYRQSLGQGPEFLIYFQGTGAADDSGLPNDRFFAVRPEGSVSTLKIQRTERGDSAVYLCASSTPPGQGYTGELFFGEGSRLTVL.

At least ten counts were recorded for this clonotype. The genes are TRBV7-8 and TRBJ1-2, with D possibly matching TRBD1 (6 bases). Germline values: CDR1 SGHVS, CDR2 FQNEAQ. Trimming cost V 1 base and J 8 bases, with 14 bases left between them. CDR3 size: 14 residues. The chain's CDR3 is CASSLGNRVEGYTF. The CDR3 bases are TGTGCCAGCAGCTTAGGGAACAGGGTCGAAGGCTACACCTTC.

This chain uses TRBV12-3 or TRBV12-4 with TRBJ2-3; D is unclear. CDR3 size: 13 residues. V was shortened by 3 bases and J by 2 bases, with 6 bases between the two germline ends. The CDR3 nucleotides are TGTGCCAGCAGTTTGCTGCACACAGATACGCAGTATTTT. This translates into CASSLLHTDTQYF.

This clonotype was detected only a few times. DNA for the CDR3: TGTGCCAGCAGCTTCCCGACAGGGGGCTTCTACAATGAGCAGTTCTTC. Residues: CASSFPTGGFYNEQFF. This chain uses TRBV11-3 with TRBJ2-1, with TRBD1 matching 10 bases. This CDR3 is 16 amino acids long. Germline-derived CDR1 and CDR2 are SGHNT and YENEEA. The J segment lost 3 bases and the V segment lost 3 bases, leaving 5 bases of the junction unmatched.

The CDR3 DNA reads TGTGCCAGCAGCGAACAACAGGGGCGGCTCACTGAAGCTTTCTTT. Its translation is CASSEQQGRLTEAFF. The V call is TRBV7-2, the J call TRBJ1-1; 7 nucleotides line up with TRBD1. CDR1 and CDR2 (germline): SGHTA, FQGNSA. This CDR3 is 15 amino acids long. J lost 4 bases, V lost 5 bases, and 10 bases had no gene match.

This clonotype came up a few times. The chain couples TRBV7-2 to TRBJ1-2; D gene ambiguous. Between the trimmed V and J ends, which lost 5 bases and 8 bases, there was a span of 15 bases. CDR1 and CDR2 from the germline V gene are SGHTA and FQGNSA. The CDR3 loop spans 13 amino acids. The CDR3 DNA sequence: TGTGCCAGCAGCCCAGGAGAGGTTAGGGGCTACACCTTC. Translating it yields CASSPGEVRGYTF.

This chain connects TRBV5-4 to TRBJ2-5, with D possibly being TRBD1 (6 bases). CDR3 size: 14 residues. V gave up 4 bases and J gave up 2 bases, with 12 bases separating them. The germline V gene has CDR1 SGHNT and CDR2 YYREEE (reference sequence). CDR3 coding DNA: TGTGCCAGCAGCAGAGACAGGCAACAAGAGACCCAGTACTTC. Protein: CASSRDRQQETQYF.

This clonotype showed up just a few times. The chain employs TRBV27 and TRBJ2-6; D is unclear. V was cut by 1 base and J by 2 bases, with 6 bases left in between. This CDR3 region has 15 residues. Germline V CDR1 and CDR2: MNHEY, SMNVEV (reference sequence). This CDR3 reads CASSLFLAGANVLTF. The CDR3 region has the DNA TGTGCCAGCAGTTTATTCCTTGCTGGGGCCAACGTCCTGACTTTC.

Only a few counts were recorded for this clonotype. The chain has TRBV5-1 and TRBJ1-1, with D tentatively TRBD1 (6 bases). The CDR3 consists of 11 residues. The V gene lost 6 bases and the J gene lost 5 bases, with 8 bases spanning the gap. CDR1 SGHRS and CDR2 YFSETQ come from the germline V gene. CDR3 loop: CASKQGTEAFF. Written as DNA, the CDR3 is TGCGCCAGCAAACAGGGTACTGAAGCTTTCTTT.

The CDR3 here is CASSPFPQGAEDTQYF. The DNA for the CDR3 is TGTGCCAGCAGTCCATTCCCACAGGGGGCTGAGGATACGCAGTATTTT. The genes are TRBV27 and TRBJ2-3; 9 positions agree with TRBD1. Looked up from germline, CDR1 is MNHEY and CDR2 is SMNVEV (reference sequence). The CDR3 is 16 residues long. V shed 5 bases and J 6 bases; nucleotides not matched to a gene: 12.

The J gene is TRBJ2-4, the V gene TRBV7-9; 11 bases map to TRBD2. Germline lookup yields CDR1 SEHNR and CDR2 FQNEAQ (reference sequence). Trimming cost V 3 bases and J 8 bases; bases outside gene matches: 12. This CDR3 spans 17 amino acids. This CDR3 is CASSFGLAGGLTDIQYF. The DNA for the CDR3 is TGTGCCAGCAGCTTCGGACTAGCGGGCGGTCTAACGGACATTCAGTACTTC.

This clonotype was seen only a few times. CDR3 protein: CASSLDPGLAKNIQYF. CDR3 nucleotide sequence: TGTGCCAGCAGCTTAGACCCGGGTCTAGCCAAAAACATTCAGTACTTC. This chain joins TRBV11-2 and TRBJ2-4; D uncertain. Germline loops: CDR1 SGHAT, CDR2 FQNNGV. The CDR3 runs to 16 residues. V shed 0 bases and J shed 0 bases, with 9 bases lying between them.

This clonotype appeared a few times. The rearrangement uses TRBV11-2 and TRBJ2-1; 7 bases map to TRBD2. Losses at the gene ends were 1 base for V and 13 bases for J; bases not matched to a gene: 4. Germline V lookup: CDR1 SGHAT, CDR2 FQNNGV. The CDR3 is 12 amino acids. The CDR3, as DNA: TGTGCCAGCAGCTTAGGGCGGGAGAATCAGTTCTTC. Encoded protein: CASSLGRENQFF.

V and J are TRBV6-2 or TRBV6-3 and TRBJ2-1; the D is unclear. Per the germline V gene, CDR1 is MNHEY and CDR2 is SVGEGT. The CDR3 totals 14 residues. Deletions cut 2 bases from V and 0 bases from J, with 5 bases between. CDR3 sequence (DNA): TGTGCCAGCAGTTACGGGAACTCCTACAATGAGCAGTTCTTC. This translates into CASSYGNSYNEQFF.

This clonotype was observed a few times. CDR3 region: CASSPGTSGIEQYF. Here the CDR3 DNA reads TGTGCCAGCAGCCCCGGGACTAGCGGTATCGAGCAGTACTTC. V is TRBV5-4 and J is TRBJ2-7; 11 nucleotides line up with TRBD2. The junction had 6 bases not matched to a gene; V was cut back by 4 bases and J by 6 bases. This CDR3 contains 14 residues. Germline V gene data show CDR1 as SGHNT and CDR2 as YYREEE (reference sequence).

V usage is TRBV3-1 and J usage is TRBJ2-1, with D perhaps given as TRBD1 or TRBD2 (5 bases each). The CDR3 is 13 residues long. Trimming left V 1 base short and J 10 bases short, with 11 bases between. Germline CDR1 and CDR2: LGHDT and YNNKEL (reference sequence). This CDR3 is CASSQVSGTEQFF. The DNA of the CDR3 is TGTGCCAGCAGCCAAGTGTCCGGGACCGAGCAGTTCTTC.

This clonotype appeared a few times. The CDR3 sequence: CASSPDTAYEQYF. In DNA form, the CDR3 reads TGTGCCAGCAGCCCCGACACTGCCTACGAGCAGTACTTC. This chain connects TRBV5-4 to TRBJ2-7; D not resolved. The CDR3 totals 13 residues. Trimming stripped 4 bases from V and 2 bases from J, with 10 bases between. In germline, CDR1 is SGHNT, CDR2 YYREEE (reference sequence). Full variable domain (outside the CDR3, taken from reference TRBV5-4 and TRBJ2-7): ETGVTQSPTHLIKTRGQQVTLRCSSQSGHNTVSWYQQALGQGPQFIFQYYREEENGRGNFPPRFSGLQFPNYSSELNVNALELDDSALYLCASSPDTAYEQYFGPGTRLTVT.

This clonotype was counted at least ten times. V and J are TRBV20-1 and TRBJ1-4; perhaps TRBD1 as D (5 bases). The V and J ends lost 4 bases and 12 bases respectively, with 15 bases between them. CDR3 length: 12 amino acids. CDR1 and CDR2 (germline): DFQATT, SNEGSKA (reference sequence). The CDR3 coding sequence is TGCAGTGCTATCAGGGATCCCGGGGAACTGTTTTTT. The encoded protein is CSAIRDPGELFF.

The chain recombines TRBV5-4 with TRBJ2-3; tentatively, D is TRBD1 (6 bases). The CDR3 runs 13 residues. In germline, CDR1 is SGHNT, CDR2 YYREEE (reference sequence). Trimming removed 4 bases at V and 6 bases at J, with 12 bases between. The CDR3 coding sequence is TGTGCCAGCAGCCGTCCCAGGGGCGATACGCAGTATTTT. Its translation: CASSRPRGDTQYF.